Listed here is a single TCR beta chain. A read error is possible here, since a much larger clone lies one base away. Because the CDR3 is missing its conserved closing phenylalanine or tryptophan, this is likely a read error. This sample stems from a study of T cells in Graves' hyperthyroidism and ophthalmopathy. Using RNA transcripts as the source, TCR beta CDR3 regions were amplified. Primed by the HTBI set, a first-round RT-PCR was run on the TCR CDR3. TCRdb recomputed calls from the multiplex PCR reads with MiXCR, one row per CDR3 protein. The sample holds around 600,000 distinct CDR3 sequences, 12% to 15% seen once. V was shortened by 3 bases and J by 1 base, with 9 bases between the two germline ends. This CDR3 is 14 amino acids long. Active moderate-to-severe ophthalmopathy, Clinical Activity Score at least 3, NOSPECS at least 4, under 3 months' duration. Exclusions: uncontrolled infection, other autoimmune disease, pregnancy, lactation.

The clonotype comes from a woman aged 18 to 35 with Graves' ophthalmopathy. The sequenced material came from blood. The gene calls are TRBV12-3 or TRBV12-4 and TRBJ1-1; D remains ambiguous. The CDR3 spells CASSFGVGNTEAFL. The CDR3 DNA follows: TGTGCCAGCAGTTTCGGGGTTGGGAACACTGAAGCTTTCCTT.